The 12 T cell receptor beta chains below were found in one sample sequenced in a study of a mutant IDH1 vaccine in newly diagnosed glioma. Regarding time point: week 35, safety follow-up. In the vaccine, a single dose held 300 ug of the mutant IDH1 20-mer peptide, along with topical imiquimod. Measured with immunoSEQ multiplex PCR; TCRdb has only the in-frame clones, and not every one. The sample consists of tens of thousands of clones, around 91% of them appearing once. These receptors have no identified antigens. The source was PBMCs, collected from a glioma patient whose treatment included an IDH1 peptide vaccine. The receptors derive from a man between 40 and 49 years old with glioma.

The chain is built from TRBV6-5 and TRBJ2-7; perhaps TRBD1 as D (5 bases). This CDR3 has 13 amino acids. V was pared by 6 bases and J by 4 bases, with 13 bases between. The germline gives CDR1 MNHEY, CDR2 SVGAGI. CDR3 DNA sequence: TGTGCCAGCAGCCGCGTAGCAGGGTACGAGCAGTACGTC. Its translation: CASSRVAGYEQYV.

The chain is built from TRBV5-1 and TRBJ2-5; 7 bases align to TRBD1. Germline loops: CDR1 SGHRS, CDR2 YFSETQ. The CDR3 spans 18 residues. V lost 2 bases, J lost 2 bases, and 15 bases stayed unmatched. The CDR3 DNA is TGCGCCAGCAGCTTTGGCCCACAGGGGTGGGGGTGGCAAGAGACCCAGTACTTC. Translating gives CASSFGPQGWGWQETQYF.

This chain joins TRBV4-1 and TRBJ2-3; TRBD2 agrees at 9 bases. Germline loops: CDR1 MGHRA, CDR2 YSYEKL. With V trimmed by 0 bases and J by 4 bases, 11 bases remained unmatched. The CDR3 covers 18 residues. CDR3 DNA: TGCGCCAGCAGCCAAGACCCTAGCGGGGTTCTGCGAGCAGATACGCAGTATTTT. Its protein is CASSQDPSGVLRADTQYF.

This clone was detected only a few times. The genes are TRBV7-9 and TRBJ2-2; D gene ambiguous. V was trimmed by 4 bases and J by 0 bases, leaving 3 bases between them. From germline, CDR1 is SEHNR and CDR2 FQNEAQ (reference sequence). This CDR3 spans 13 amino acids. CDR3 residues: CASSSPNTGELFF. The CDR3 DNA is TGTGCCAGCAGCTCGCCGAACACCGGGGAGCTGTTTTTT.

The V and J genes are TRBV27 and TRBJ2-7; possibly TRBD2 for D (5 bases). This CDR3 region has 13 residues. V lost 6 bases and J lost 5, with 14 bases in between. Per the germline V gene, CDR1 is MNHEY and CDR2 is SMNVEV (reference sequence). The CDR3 DNA reads as TGTGCCAGCAGCCAACGGGGTGGCGACGAGCAGTACTTC. Protein: CASSQRGGDEQYF.

The V call is TRBV4-3, the J call TRBJ2-1; the D is unclear. Trimming removed 1 base at V and 0 bases at J, with 7 bases between. From germline, CDR1 is LGHNA and CDR2 YSLEER. The CDR3 length is 15 residues. CDR3 in amino acids: CASSQGAVSYNEQFF. The CDR3 nucleotides read TGCGCCAGCAGCCAAGGGGCAGTCTCCTACAATGAGCAGTTCTTC.

As DNA, the CDR3 is TGTGCCAGCAGCGTTTTTCCAGGGGGAGACACCGGGGAGCTGTTTTTT. It specifies CASSVFPGGDTGELFF. The gene calls are TRBV9 and TRBJ2-2; 7 positions agree with TRBD1. V lost 2 bases to trimming and J lost 3 bases; unmatched junction nucleotides: 7. Looked up from germline, CDR1 is SGDLS and CDR2 is YYNGEE. The CDR3 sequence is 16 residues long.

This sequence joins TRBV11-2 and TRBJ1-6; TRBD1 aligns across 9 bases. J lost 8 bases, V lost 4 bases, and 18 bases had no gene match. Germline CDR1 and CDR2: SGHAT and FQNNGV. The CDR3 runs to 19 residues. In nucleotides, the CDR3 is TGTGCCAGCAGCTCTCCTAAGGGACAGGGTCAATCGGGAGATTCACCCCTCCACTTT. This codes for CASSSPKGQGQSGDSPLHF.

In this sample, this clone turned up once. The chain carries TRBV6-6 and TRBJ1-2, with 7 bases matching TRBD1. The CDR3 length is 13 residues. CDR1 is MNHNY, CDR2 SVGAGI, per germline (reference sequence). V gave up 6 bases and J gave up 3 bases; unmatched junction bases: 4. DNA of the CDR3: TGTGCCAGCAGCCTTCAGGGGGACTATGGCTACACCTTC. Translation gives CASSLQGDYGYTF.

The chain uses TRBV7-9 and TRBJ2-7, with 8 positions matching TRBD2. CDR1 SEHNR and CDR2 FQNEAQ come from the germline V gene (reference sequence). The CDR3 consists of 13 residues. V dropped 7 bases and J dropped 1; count of bases not matched to a gene: 3. The CDR3, as DNA: TGTGCCAGCACCCGGGGGGGGTCCTACGAGCAGTACTTC. Its translation: CASTRGGSYEQYF.

The rearrangement uses TRBV5-4 and TRBJ2-3; D remains unclear. The CDR3 consists of 13 residues. Trimming took off 4 bases at V and 2 bases at J, with 8 bases between the two ends. CDR1 and CDR2 (germline): SGHNT, YYREEE (reference sequence). CDR3 amino acids: CASSADPTDTQYF. The CDR3, as DNA: TGTGCCAGCAGCGCGGACCCCACAGATACGCAGTATTTT.

The chain combines TRBV2 with TRBJ2-3; D is unresolved. The CDR3 runs to 12 residues. Germline CDR1 SNHLY, CDR2 FYNNEI. V lost 6 bases and J lost 5, with 9 bases in between. The CDR3 nucleotides are TGTGCCAGCAGCCAAGGAGTAGATACGCAGTATTTT. This gives the protein CASSQGVDTQYF.